These T cell receptor beta chains were read from a single sample in a study of T cell changes during pregnancy in multiple sclerosis. Assay used: immunoSEQ multiplex PCR; TCRdb lists only in-frame clones, some missing. The sample lists 90,000 to 100,000 clones; under 95% were seen once. Sample: peripheral blood, taken in the first trimester of pregnancy. These receptor sequences come from a female donor with multiple sclerosis, enrolled in a pregnancy study. Each CDR3 is given with its conserved first and last residue. D genes are given only for firm matches.

cdr3_aa	cdr3_nt	j_call	v_call	d_call
CASSAYTGVGSEAFF	TGTGCCAGCAGTGCGTACACAGGGGTTGGCTCTGAAGCTTTCTTT	TRBJ1-1	TRBV25-1	TRBD1
CASSLELAGGLETQYF	TGCGCCAGCAGCTTGGAGCTAGCGGGAGGTCTGGAGACCCAGTACTTC	TRBJ2-5	TRBV5-1	TRBD2
CASSLAVPTSEYEQYF	TGCGCCAGCAGCTTGGCGGTTCCGACTAGCGAGTACGAGCAGTACTTC	TRBJ2-7	TRBV5-1	TRBD2
CAWSVHRDAEAFF	TGTGCCTGGAGTGTACACAGGGACGCTGAAGCTTTCTTT	TRBJ1-1	TRBV30	-
CASSGTVMNTEAFF	TGCGCCAGCAGTGGGACAGTCATGAACACTGAAGCTTTCTTT	TRBJ1-1	TRBV4-1	TRBD1
CASSSVPQGGREQYF	TGTGCCAGCAGCTCGGTCCCCCAGGGAGGCCGGGAGCAGTACTTC	TRBJ2-7	TRBV5-5	-
CASRQPGTASNQPQHF	TGTGCCAGCAGGCAGCCAGGGACAGCAAGCAATCAGCCCCAGCATTTT	TRBJ1-5	TRBV28	TRBD1
CASSLVGGGPDGYTF	TGCGCCAGCAGCTTGGTCGGGGGGGGTCCAGATGGCTACACCTTC	TRBJ1-2	TRBV5-1	-
CASSLGQGVNTEAFF	TGTGCCAGCAGCTTAGGACAGGGGGTGAACACTGAAGCTTTCTTT	TRBJ1-1	TRBV7-6	TRBD1
CASHRTPNEKLFF	TGTGCCAGCCACAGGACCCCGAATGAAAAACTGTTTTTT	TRBJ1-4	TRBV6-1	-
CASSFQTSGRAREQYF	TGTGCCAGCAGTTTCCAGACTAGCGGGAGGGCCCGCGAGCAGTACTTC	TRBJ2-7	TRBV6-6	TRBD2
CASSYSRDESEAFF	TGTGCCAGCAGTTATTCGAGGGATGAGTCTGAAGCTTTCTTT	TRBJ1-1	TRBV6-5	-
CASSLFSRGFYEQYF	TGTGCCAGCAGCTTGTTTAGCAGGGGTTTCTACGAGCAGTACTTC	TRBJ2-7	TRBV5-4	-
CASLSGDRDPTEAFF	TGTGCCAGCCTCTCAGGGGACAGGGACCCCACTGAAGCTTTCTTT	TRBJ1-1	TRBV28	TRBD1
CASSLEGGSGTEAFF	TGTGCCAGCAGCTTAGAAGGGGGCTCTGGCACTGAAGCTTTCTTT	TRBJ1-1	TRBV7-9	TRBD1
CASSLGGGQGHEAFF	TGTGCCAGCAGCCTAGGGGGGGGACAGGGACATGAAGCTTTCTTT	TRBJ1-1	TRBV5-6	TRBD1
CASSQVEDRVTEAFF	TGCGCCAGCAGCCAAGTGGAGGACAGAGTGACTGAAGCTTTCTTT	TRBJ1-1	TRBV4-1	-
CASSYSAGGSYEQYF	TGTGCCAGCAGTTACTCTGCGGGAGGGAGCTACGAGCAGTACTTC	TRBJ2-7	TRBV6-6	TRBD2
CASSQDFREYTGELFF	TGCGCCAGCAGCCAAGATTTTCGGGAGTACACCGGGGAGCTGTTTTTT	TRBJ2-2	TRBV4-3	-
CASSPQNTGLPNTEAFF	TGTGCCAGCTCACCACAAAACACAGGTCTCCCAAACACTGAAGCTTTCTTT	TRBJ1-1	TRBV18	-
CASSYGRGSTDTQYF	TGTGCCAGCAGTTACGGGCGGGGTAGCACAGATACGCAGTATTTT	TRBJ2-3	TRBV6-5	-
CASTRTGGHEQYF	TGTGCCAGCACCCGGACAGGGGGTCACGAGCAGTACTTC	TRBJ2-7	TRBV6-6	TRBD1
CASSGNPRGHSSYEQYF	TGTGCCAGCAGCGGAAACCCCAGGGGGCATAGTTCCTACGAGCAGTACTTC	TRBJ2-7	TRBV9	TRBD1
CASSLTGNNQPQHF	TGTGCCAGCTCACTCACAGGGAACAATCAGCCCCAGCATTTT	TRBJ1-5	TRBV18	-
CASSPHGSPLHF	TGTGCCAGCAGTCCTCACGGGTCACCCCTCCACTTT	TRBJ1-6	TRBV27	-